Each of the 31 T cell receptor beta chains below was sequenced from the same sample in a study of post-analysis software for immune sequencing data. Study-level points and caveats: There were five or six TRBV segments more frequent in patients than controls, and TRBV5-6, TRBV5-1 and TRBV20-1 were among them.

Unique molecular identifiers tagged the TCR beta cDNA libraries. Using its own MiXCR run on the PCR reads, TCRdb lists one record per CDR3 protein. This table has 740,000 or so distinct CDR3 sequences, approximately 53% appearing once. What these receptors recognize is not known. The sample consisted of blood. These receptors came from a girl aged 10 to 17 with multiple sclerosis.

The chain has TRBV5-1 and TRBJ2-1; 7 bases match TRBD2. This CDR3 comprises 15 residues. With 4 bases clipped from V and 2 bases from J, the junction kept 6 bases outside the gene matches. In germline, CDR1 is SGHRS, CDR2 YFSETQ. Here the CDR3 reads CASSLREPAYNEQFF. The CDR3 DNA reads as TGCGCCAGCAGCCTGCGGGAGCCTGCCTACAATGAGCAGTTCTTC.

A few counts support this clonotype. CDR3 amino acids: CSASLRGPKDNEQFF. The CDR3 DNA reads TGCAGTGCCTCTTTACGAGGGCCCAAGGACAATGAGCAGTTCTTC. The chain recombines TRBV20-1 with TRBJ2-1, with D possibly being TRBD2 (5 bases). The CDR3 is 15 amino acids. The germline V gene encodes CDR1 DFQATT and CDR2 SNEGSKA (reference sequence). The V end lost 6 bases, the J end lost 5 bases, and 20 bases lay between the germline ends.

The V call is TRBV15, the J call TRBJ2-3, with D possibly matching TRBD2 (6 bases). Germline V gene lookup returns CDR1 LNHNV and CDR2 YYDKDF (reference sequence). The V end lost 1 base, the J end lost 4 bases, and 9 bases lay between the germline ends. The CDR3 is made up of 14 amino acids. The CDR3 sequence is CATSRGGDSDTQYF. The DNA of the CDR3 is TGTGCCACCAGCAGAGGCGGGGACTCAGATACGCAGTATTTT.

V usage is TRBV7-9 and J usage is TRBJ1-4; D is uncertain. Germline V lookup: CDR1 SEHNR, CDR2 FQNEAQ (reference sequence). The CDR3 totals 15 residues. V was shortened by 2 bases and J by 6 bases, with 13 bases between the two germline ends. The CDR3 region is CASSLRQTLDEKLFF. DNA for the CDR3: TGTGCCAGCAGCTTAAGGCAGACCTTGGATGAAAAACTGTTTTTT.

CDR3 bases: TGCGCCAGCAGCTTGCTCCAGGCTGGTGAGCAGTTCTTC. Translated, it gives CASSLLQAGEQFF. This chain connects TRBV5-1 to TRBJ2-1; D is undetermined. Deletions cut 1 base from V and 9 bases from J, with 11 bases between. Germline values: CDR1 SGHRS, CDR2 YFSETQ. This CDR3 is built from 13 residues.

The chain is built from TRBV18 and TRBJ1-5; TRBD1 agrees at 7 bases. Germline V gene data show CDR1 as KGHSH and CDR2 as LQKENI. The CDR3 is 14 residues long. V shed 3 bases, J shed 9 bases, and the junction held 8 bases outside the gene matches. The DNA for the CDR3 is TGTGCCAGCTCACCGGGAGACAGGGTCTCGCCCCAGCATTTT. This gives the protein CASSPGDRVSPQHF.

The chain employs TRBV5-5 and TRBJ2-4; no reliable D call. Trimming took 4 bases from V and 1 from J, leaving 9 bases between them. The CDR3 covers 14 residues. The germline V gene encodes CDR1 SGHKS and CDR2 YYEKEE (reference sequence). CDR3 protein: CASSLQRAKNIQYF. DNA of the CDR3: TGTGCCAGCAGCCTACAGAGGGCCAAAAACATTCAGTACTTC.

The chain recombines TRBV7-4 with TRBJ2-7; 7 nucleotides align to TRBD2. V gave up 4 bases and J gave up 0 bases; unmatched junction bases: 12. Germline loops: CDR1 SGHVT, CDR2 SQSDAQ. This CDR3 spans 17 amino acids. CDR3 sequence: CASSSAPSGGLSYEQYF. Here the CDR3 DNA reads TGTGCCAGCAGCTCCGCCCCTTCGGGGGGTCTCTCCTACGAGCAGTACTTC.

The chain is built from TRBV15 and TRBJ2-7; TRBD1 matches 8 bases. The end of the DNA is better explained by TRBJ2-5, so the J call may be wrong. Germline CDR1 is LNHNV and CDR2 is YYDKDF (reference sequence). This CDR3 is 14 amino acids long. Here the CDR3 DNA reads TGTGCCACCAGCCCTGGACAGGGTTGGGAGACCCAGTACTTC. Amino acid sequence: CATSPGQGWETQYF.

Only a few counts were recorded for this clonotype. The CDR3 protein is CASSESSVQPQHF. Here the CDR3 DNA reads TGTGCCAGCAGTGAGTCATCGGTTCAGCCCCAGCATTTT. The chain combines TRBV2 with TRBJ1-5; D gene ambiguous. The CDR3 is made up of 13 amino acids. Germline CDR1 and CDR2: SNHLY and FYNNEI. The V end lost 3 bases, the J end lost 6 bases, and 9 bases lay between the germline ends.

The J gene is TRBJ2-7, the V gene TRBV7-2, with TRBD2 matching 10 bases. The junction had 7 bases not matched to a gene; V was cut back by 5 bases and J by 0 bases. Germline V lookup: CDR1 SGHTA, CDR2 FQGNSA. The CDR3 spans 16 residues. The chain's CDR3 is CASSLRLAGLSYEQYF. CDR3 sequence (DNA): TGTGCCAGCAGCCTCCGACTAGCGGGCCTCTCCTACGAGCAGTACTTC.

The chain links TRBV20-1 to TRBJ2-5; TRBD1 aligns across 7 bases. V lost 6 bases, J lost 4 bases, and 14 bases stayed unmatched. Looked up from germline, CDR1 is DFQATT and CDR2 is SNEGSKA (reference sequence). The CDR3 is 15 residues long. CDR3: CSASIPGQLRETQYF. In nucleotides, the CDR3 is TGCAGTGCAAGTATACCGGGACAGCTAAGAGAGACCCAGTACTTC.

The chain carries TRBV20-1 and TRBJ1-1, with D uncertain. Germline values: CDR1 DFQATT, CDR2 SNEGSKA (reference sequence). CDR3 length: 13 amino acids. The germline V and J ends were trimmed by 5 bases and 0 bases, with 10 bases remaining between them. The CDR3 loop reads CSAATVMNTEAFF. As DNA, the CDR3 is TGCAGTGCTGCGACGGTTATGAACACTGAAGCTTTCTTT.

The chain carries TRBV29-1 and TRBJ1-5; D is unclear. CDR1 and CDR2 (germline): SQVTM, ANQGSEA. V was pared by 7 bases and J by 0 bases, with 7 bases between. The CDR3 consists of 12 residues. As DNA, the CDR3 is TGCAGCGCCCAGTATAGCAATCAGCCCCAGCATTTT. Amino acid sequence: CSAQYSNQPQHF.

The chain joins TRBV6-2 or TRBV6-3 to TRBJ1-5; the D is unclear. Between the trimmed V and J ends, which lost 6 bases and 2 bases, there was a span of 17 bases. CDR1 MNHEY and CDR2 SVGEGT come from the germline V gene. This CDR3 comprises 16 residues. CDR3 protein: CASSLSGRVGNQPQHF. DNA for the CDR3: TGTGCCAGCAGCCTCTCCGGGAGGGTCGGCAATCAGCCCCAGCATTTT.

As DNA, the CDR3 is TGCAGTGCCAGACAGGGAGTTTACAATGAGCAGTTCTTC. Translating it yields CSARQGVYNEQFF. V usage is TRBV20-1 and J usage is TRBJ2-1; TRBD1 matches 7 bases. The junction had 6 bases not matched to a gene; V was cut back by 6 bases and J by 4 bases. CDR1 and CDR2 from the germline V gene are DFQATT and SNEGSKA (reference sequence). The CDR3 totals 13 residues.

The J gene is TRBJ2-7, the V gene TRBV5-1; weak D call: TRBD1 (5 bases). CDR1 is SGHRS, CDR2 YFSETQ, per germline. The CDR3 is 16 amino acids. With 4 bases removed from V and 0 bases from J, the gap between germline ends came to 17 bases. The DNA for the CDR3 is TGCGCCAGCAGCCCCGTGGGCGGACAAAGCTCCTACGAGCAGTACTTC. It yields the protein CASSPVGGQSSYEQYF.

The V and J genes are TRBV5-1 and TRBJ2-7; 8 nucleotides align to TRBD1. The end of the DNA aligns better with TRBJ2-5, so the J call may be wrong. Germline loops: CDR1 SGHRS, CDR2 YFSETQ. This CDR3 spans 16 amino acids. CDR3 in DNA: TGCGCCAGCAGCTTGGAAGGCAGGGGGCTGTCTGAGACCCAGTACTTC. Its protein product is CASSLEGRGLSETQYF.

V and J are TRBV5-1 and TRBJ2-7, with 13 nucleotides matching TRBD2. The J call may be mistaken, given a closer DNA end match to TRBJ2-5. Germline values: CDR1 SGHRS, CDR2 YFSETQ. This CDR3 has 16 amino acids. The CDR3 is CASSSVGTSGKETQYF. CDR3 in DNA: TGCGCCAGCAGCTCGGTCGGGACTAGCGGGAAAGAGACCCAGTACTTC.

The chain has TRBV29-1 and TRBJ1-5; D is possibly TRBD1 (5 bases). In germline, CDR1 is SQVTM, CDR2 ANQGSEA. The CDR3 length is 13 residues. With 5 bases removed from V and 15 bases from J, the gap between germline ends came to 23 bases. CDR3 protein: CSVSPDTKSNGHF. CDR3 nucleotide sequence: TGCAGCGTTAGCCCGGACACGAAGAGCAACGGGCATTTT.

CDR3 protein: CASSVGGTPQETQYF. The CDR3 DNA is TGTGCCAGCAGCGTAGGGGGGACTCCACAAGAGACCCAGTACTTC. The chain uses TRBV9 and TRBJ2-5, with D maybe TRBD2 (6 bases). Per the germline V gene, CDR1 is SGDLS and CDR2 is YYNGEE. The CDR3 has 15 residues. Trimming took 0 bases from V and 2 from J, leaving 11 bases between them.

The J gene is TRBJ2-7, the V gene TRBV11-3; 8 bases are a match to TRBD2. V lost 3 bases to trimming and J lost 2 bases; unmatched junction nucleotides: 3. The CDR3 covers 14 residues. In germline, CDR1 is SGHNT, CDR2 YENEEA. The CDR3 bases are TGTGCCAGCAGCTTCACTAGCGGTCCCTACGAGCAGTACTTC. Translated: CASSFTSGPYEQYF.

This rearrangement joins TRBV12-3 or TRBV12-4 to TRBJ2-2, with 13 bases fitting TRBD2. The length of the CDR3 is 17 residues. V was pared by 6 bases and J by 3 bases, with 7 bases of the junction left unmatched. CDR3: CASSRLAGGRDTGELFF. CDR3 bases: TGTGCCAGCAGCCGACTAGCGGGAGGTCGGGACACCGGGGAGCTGTTTTTT.

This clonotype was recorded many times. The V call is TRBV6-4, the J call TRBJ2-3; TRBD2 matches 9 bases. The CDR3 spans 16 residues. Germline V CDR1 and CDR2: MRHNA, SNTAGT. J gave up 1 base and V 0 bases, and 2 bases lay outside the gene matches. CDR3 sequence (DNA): TGTGCCAGCAGTGACTCGGCTAGCGGGGGCACAGATACGCAGTATTTT. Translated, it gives CASSDSASGGTDTQYF.

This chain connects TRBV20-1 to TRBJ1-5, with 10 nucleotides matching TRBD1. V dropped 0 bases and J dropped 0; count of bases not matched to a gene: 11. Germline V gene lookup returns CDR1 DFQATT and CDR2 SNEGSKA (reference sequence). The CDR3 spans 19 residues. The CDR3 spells CSAREIGGQGVYSNQPQHF. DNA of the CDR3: TGCAGTGCTAGAGAGATAGGAGGACAGGGGGTATATAGCAATCAGCCCCAGCATTTT.

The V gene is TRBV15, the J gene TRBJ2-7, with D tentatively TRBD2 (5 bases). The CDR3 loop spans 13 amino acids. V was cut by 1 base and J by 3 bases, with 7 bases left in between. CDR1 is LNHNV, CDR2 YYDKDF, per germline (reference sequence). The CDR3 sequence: CATSRGRDYEQYF. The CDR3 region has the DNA TGTGCCACCAGCAGAGGACGGGACTACGAGCAGTACTTC.

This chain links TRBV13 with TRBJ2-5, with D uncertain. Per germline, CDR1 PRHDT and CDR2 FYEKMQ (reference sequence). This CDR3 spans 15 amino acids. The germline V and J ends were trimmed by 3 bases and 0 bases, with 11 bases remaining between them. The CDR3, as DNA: TGTGCCAGCAGCTTTAGTAAAGTGTACCAAGAGACCCAGTACTTC. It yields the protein CASSFSKVYQETQYF.

Here the CDR3 reads CSARGRQRSDNEQFF. The DNA for the CDR3 is TGCAGTGCTCGAGGGCGGCAGCGGTCGGACAATGAGCAGTTCTTC. The chain joins TRBV20-1 to TRBJ2-1; D is perhaps TRBD2 (5 bases). Germline V lookup: CDR1 DFQATT, CDR2 SNEGSKA (reference sequence). The CDR3 sequence is 15 residues long. V lost 5 bases and J lost 5, with 19 bases in between.

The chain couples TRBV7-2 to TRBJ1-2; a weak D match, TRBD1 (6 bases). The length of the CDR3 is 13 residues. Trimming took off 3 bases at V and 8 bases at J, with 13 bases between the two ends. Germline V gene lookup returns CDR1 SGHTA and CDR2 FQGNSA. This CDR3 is CASSLRGSSGYTF. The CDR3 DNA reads TGTGCCAGCAGCTTGAGGGGGTCTAGCGGCTACACCTTC.

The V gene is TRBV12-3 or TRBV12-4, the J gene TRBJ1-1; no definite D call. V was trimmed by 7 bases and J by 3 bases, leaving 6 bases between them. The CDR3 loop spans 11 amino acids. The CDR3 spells CASTLDTEAFF. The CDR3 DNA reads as TGTGCCAGCACCCTCGACACTGAAGCTTTCTTT.

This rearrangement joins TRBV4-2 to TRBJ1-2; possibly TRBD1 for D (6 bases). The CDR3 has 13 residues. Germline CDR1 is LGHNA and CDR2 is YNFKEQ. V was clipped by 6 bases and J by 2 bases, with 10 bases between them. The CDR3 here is CASSGQTNYGYTF. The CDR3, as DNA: TGTGCCAGCAGTGGACAGACGAACTATGGCTACACCTTC.